Listed below are T cell receptor beta chains from one sample, sequenced in a study of vaccination effects on CD4 cells after COVID-19. Method: immunoSEQ multiplex PCR; TCRdb's copy keeps in-frame clones and lacks some. Here the sample spans 40,000 or so clones, around 66% being singletons. No antigen has been identified for these receptors. This material consisted of CD4+ T cells from PBMCs cultured with a peptide pool, taken before COVID-19 vaccination. These receptor sequences come from a human donor who had a prior SARS-CoV-2 infection. Each CDR3 is given with its conserved first and last residue. The D gene is left open where the match is weak. Clone sizes are given selectively: once, few, many, or a class where the clone is expanded.

CDR3 DNA	CDR3 protein	V gene	J gene	D gene	clone size
TGCGCCAGCAGCATAGGGATTATAGACTATGGCTACACCTTC	CASSIGIIDYGYTF	TRBV5-1	TRBJ1-2	NA	NA
TGTGCCAGCAGTACTAGCAGGCAAGAGACCCAGTACTTC	CASSTSRQETQYF	TRBV7-6	TRBJ2-5	NA	NA
TGTGCCAGCAGTTCCAGACAATTACGGACTAGCCCCCCAGATACGCAGTATTTT	CASSSRQLRTSPPDTQYF	TRBV27	TRBJ2-3	TRBD2	few
TGCGCCAGCAGCCCGGGGACAGGGGCCCTCTACGAGCAGTACTTC	CASSPGTGALYEQYF	TRBV5-1	TRBJ2-7	TRBD1	NA
TGTGCCAGCAGCGGTGCGTACAATGAGCAGTTCTTC	CASSGAYNEQFF	TRBV7-2	TRBJ2-1	NA	NA
TGTGCCACCAGCAGCGGGACATTCGGGGAGCTGTTTTTT	CATSSGTFGELFF	TRBV15	TRBJ2-2	NA	NA
TGTGCCAGCAGCTTAGGACGGGGGGCCACTGAAGCTTTCTTT	CASSLGRGATEAFF	TRBV7-2	TRBJ1-1	NA	NA
TGTGCCAGCAGCTTGGACTCGCTAAGCACAGATACGCAGTATTTT	CASSLDSLSTDTQYF	TRBV5-4	TRBJ2-3	NA	NA
TGTGCCAGCAGTTACGATCGGAACTACGAGCAGTACTTC	CASSYDRNYEQYF	TRBV6-5	TRBJ2-7	NA	NA
TGTGCCAGCAGCTTGGCAGGGTCCGGGGCCAACGTCCTGACTTTC	CASSLAGSGANVLTF	TRBV5-6	TRBJ2-6	NA	NA
TGTGCCAGCAGTTACTCGTTAGGACAGGGGGCGCGTCGCGAAAAACTGTTTTTT	CASSYSLGQGARREKLFF	TRBV6-2/TRBV6-3	TRBJ1-4	TRBD1	NA